A single sample gave rise to the 12 T cell receptor beta chains below, sequenced in a study of early T cells in non-severe SARS-CoV-2 infection. TCRdb re-derived calls from the 5' RACE reads in MiXCR, one entry per CDR3 protein. The data hold 50,000 to 55,000 distinct CDR3 sequences, with over 8% observed a single time. Material for sequencing was whole blood. The receptor set was obtained from an adult who was a healthcare worker with PCR-confirmed SARS-CoV-2 infection or an uninfected control (not recorded which).

This clonotype was found many times. The chain couples TRBV30 to TRBJ2-1; 10 nucleotides match TRBD1. Looked up from germline, CDR1 is GTSNPN and CDR2 is SVGIG (reference sequence). The CDR3 loop spans 14 amino acids. J gave up 8 bases and V 4 bases, and 8 bases lay outside the gene matches. The CDR3 DNA follows: TGTGCCTGGACCGGGACAGGGGCTTCGGATGAGCAGTTCTTC. Protein product: CAWTGTGASDEQFF.

This clonotype was seen at least ten times. This sequence joins TRBV7-9 and TRBJ2-1, with 15 bases matching TRBD2. CDR3 length: 16 residues. The J segment lost 9 bases and the V segment lost 4 bases, leaving 7 bases of the junction unmatched. CDR1 is SEHNR, CDR2 FQNEAQ, per germline (reference sequence). The DNA for the CDR3 is TGTGCCAGCAGCTCCGGGACTAGCGGGGGGTTTGGTGAGCAGTTCTTC. It translates to CASSSGTSGGFGEQFF. Full variable domain (rest looked up from reference TRBV7-9 and TRBJ2-1): DTGVSQNPRHKITKRGQNVTFRCDPISEHNRLYWYRQTLGQGPEFLTYFQNEAQLEKSRLLSDRFSAERPKGSFSTLEIQRTEQGDSAMYLCASSSGTSGGFGEQFFGPGTRLTVL.

This clonotype was seen a handful of times. The V and J genes are TRBV3-1 and TRBJ2-4, with 10 bases matching TRBD2. Germline V gene data show CDR1 as LGHDT and CDR2 as YNNKEL (reference sequence). Trimming removed 4 bases from V and 3 bases from J; junction bases left unmatched: 15. This CDR3 spans 19 amino acids. CDR3: CASSPLWSSGGINKNIQYF. CDR3 sequence (DNA): TGTGCCAGCAGCCCGCTCTGGAGTAGCGGGGGGATTAACAAAAACATTCAGTACTTC.

This clonotype was counted many times. The V and J genes are TRBV20-1 and TRBJ2-3; D remains ambiguous. CDR3 size: 19 residues. Trimming cost V 2 bases and J 0 bases, with 24 bases left between them. The V gene's germline CDR1 is DFQATT and CDR2 SNEGSKA (reference sequence). In DNA, the CDR3 is TGCAGTGCTAGACTGTACTTGTCTAAGGGAACTCCTAGCACAGATACGCAGTATTTT. It encodes CSARLYLSKGTPSTDTQYF.

This clonotype was picked up many times. V usage is TRBV20-1 and J usage is TRBJ1-2; 10 nucleotides align to TRBD1. The length of the CDR3 is 15 residues. V lost 6 bases, J lost 10 bases, and 17 bases stayed unmatched. In germline, CDR1 is DFQATT, CDR2 SNEGSKA (reference sequence). This CDR3 is CSAIGTGVVLSVYTF. In DNA, the CDR3 is TGCAGTGCCATCGGGACAGGGGTGGTTCTTAGCGTCTACACCTTC.

This clonotype was seen repeatedly, ten times or more. The gene calls are TRBV4-2 and TRBJ2-4; 12 nucleotides match TRBD2. The V and J ends lost 1 base and 9 bases, in that order; junction bases with no gene match: 1. The CDR3 totals 14 residues. CDR1 LGHNA and CDR2 YNFKEQ come from the germline V gene. The chain's CDR3 is CASSQGLAGAIQYF. The CDR3, as DNA: TGTGCCAGCAGCCAAGGACTAGCGGGGGCCATTCAGTACTTC.

This clonotype came up a few times. This chain links TRBV10-3 with TRBJ2-1, with 7 bases aligning to TRBD2. The CDR3 loop spans 14 amino acids. From germline, CDR1 is ENHRY and CDR2 SYGVKD. V was clipped by 6 bases and J by 6 bases; unmatched bases: 8. The CDR3, as DNA: TGTGCCATCAGGGACGGTACGGGGGGCAATGAGCAGTTCTTC. This codes for CAIRDGTGGNEQFF.

There are many counts of this clonotype. This chain joins TRBV7-2 and TRBJ2-7, with 7 bases lining up with TRBD1. The CDR3 is 15 residues long. V lost 2 bases to trimming and J lost 3 bases; unmatched junction nucleotides: 7. CDR1 SGHTA and CDR2 FQGNSA come from the germline V gene. CDR3 in amino acids: CASSLSGQAYYEQYF. CDR3 coding DNA: TGTGCCAGCAGCTTATCAGGACAGGCATACTACGAGCAGTACTTC.

Only a few counts were recorded for this clonotype. The rearrangement links TRBV11-2 to TRBJ1-3; D is unresolved. This CDR3 contains 16 residues. Deletions cut 1 base from V and 3 bases from J, with 13 bases between. The germline CDR1 and CDR2 sequences are SGHAT and FQNNGV. The CDR3 coding sequence is TGTGCCAGCAGCTTAGGGACCGGCACTGTTGGAAACACCATATATTTT. It translates to CASSLGTGTVGNTIYF. Supplemented by reference TRBV11-2 and TRBJ1-3, the full variable domain reads EAGVAQSPRYKIIEKRQSVAFWCNPISGHATLYWYQQILGQGPKLLIQFQNNGVVDDSQLPKDRFSAERLKGVDSTLKIQPAKLEDSAVYLCASSLGTGTVGNTIYFGEGSWLTVV.

This clonotype was picked up one time. The chain couples TRBV20-1 to TRBJ2-1; 13 positions agree with TRBD2. This CDR3 has 16 amino acids. The trim removed 3 bases at V and 7 bases at J, leaving 9 bases unmatched. Germline values: CDR1 DFQATT, CDR2 SNEGSKA (reference sequence). In nucleotides, the CDR3 is TGCAGTGCTAGTGGCCCCGGGACTAGCGGGGATAATGAGCAGTTCTTC. It is translated as CSASGPGTSGDNEQFF.

This clonotype has at least ten counts. This chain joins TRBV6-5 and TRBJ1-4; 7 bases align to TRBD1. This CDR3 contains 14 residues. The germline CDR1 and CDR2 sequences are MNHEY and SVGAGI. The junction had 8 bases not matched to a gene; V was cut back by 5 bases and J by 8 bases. The chain's CDR3 is CASSRGQFREKLFF. CDR3 bases: TGTGCCAGCAGTAGGGGACAGTTTCGGGAAAAACTGTTTTTT.

This clonotype was detected ten times or more. The chain has TRBV20-1 and TRBJ2-6; D unresolved. This CDR3 has 15 residues. V was clipped by 0 bases and J by 0 bases, with 6 bases between them. Germline loops: CDR1 DFQATT, CDR2 SNEGSKA (reference sequence). The DNA for the CDR3 is TGCAGTGCTAGAGATGTAGTCTCTGGGGCCAACGTCCTGACTTTC. This sequence encodes CSARDVVSGANVLTF.